This is a list of T cell receptor beta chains from one sample in a study of spatial heterogeneity in lung cancer. MiXCR was run by TCRdb on the 5' RACE reads, yielding one entry per CDR3 protein. The repertoire holds around 5,000 distinct CDR3 sequences, with less than 30% as singletons. This specimen was lung tumor tissue, taken at surgery. All receptors derive from a female donor with early-stage non-small cell lung cancer. Each CDR3 is given without its conserved first and last residue.

>TRBV9|TRBJ2-3
ASSVGAGAGTDTQY
>TRBV5-1|TRBJ2-5
ASSPAGGRETQY
>TRBV11-3|TRBJ2-2
ASSLSAGELF
>TRBV29-1|TRBJ2-1
SVDQTGYEQF
>TRBV27|TRBJ2-7
ASSLEGRGYEQY
>TRBV6-6|TRBJ1-4
ASSSGIPDEKLF
>TRBV14|TRBJ1-2
ASSWGDYGYT
>TRBV24-1|TRBJ2-1
ATSDASGTSYNEQF
>TRBV7-9|TRBJ2-2
ASSNGGRNTGELF
>TRBV10-3|TRBJ1-5
AISESGPYSNQPQH
>TRBV4-2|TRBJ2-2
ASSQEGVLAGGRTGKLF
>TRBV5-1|TRBJ2-1
ASSPGLAGQNEQF
>TRBV20-1|TRBJ1-5
SAPGQGHSNQPQH
>TRBV6-6|TRBJ1-6
ASSYTADSPLH
>TRBV12-3/TRBV12-4|TRBJ1-5
ASRGTGNQPQH
>TRBV14|TRBJ2-7
ASSQGGRNYEQY
>TRBV20-1|TRBJ2-3
SARDHFQRGSTDTQY
>TRBV10-2|TRBJ1-1
ASSDRGVTEAF
>TRBV28|TRBJ2-7
ASSPQVGVRSYEQY
>TRBV7-2|TRBJ2-7
ASSVNRGYEQY
>TRBV6-5|TRBJ2-5
ASSYQNGPQETQY
>TRBV5-1|TRBJ1-2
ASYPGPNVNYGYT
>TRBV5-1|TRBJ1-1
ASSPWTGLNTEAF
>TRBV29-1|TRBJ2-3
SVTGTSGPTDTQY
>TRBV6-5|TRBJ2-2
ASSYGVGSNTGELF
>TRBV10-3|TRBJ1-2
AISERGVDGYT
>TRBV20-1|TRBJ2-5
SADDRYQETQY
>TRBV6-5|TRBJ2-1
ASSFTSGWYNEQF
>TRBV6-5|TRBJ1-1
ASSVVGGSVMDTEAF
>TRBV7-2|TRBJ2-1
ASSLGAGGPEEQF
>TRBV9|TRBJ2-3
ASSVSGLAGQITDTQY